The 28 T cell receptor beta chains below all came from one sample that was sequenced in a study of blood T cell repertoires in COVID-19. Assay: immunoSEQ multiplex PCR; the TCRdb copy retains only in-frame clones and omits some. Of approximately 300,000 clones listed, more than 75% are singletons. Material for sequencing was peripheral blood. The receptors were gathered from a woman aged 50 to 60 with active or convalescent COVID-19.

The chain carries TRBV7-2 and TRBJ1-1, with D possibly matching TRBD1 (6 bases). Germline assignment: CDR1 SGHTA and CDR2 FQGNSA. This CDR3 contains 13 residues. Trimming left V 0 bases short and J 4 bases short, with 6 bases between. Written as DNA, the CDR3 is TGTGCCAGCAGCTTAGCGGGGGCCACTGAAGCTTTCTTT. Its translation is CASSLAGATEAFF.

The chain joins TRBV18 to TRBJ1-3, with 10 bases that match TRBD1. The CDR3 has 18 amino acids. The V gene's germline CDR1 is KGHSH and CDR2 LQKENI. J lost 1 base, V lost 0 bases, and 6 bases had no gene match. The CDR3 bases are TGTGCCAGCTCACCACCGCGGACAGGGGGGCCTTCTGGAAACACCATATATTTT. This codes for CASSPPRTGGPSGNTIYF. Supplemented by reference TRBV18 and TRBJ1-3, the full variable domain reads NAGVMQNPRHLVRRRGQEARLRCSPMKGHSHVYWYRQLPEEGLKFMVYLQKENIIDESGMPKERFSAEFPKEGPSILRIQQVVRGDSAAYFCASSPPRTGGPSGNTIYFGEGSWLTVV.

This chain uses TRBV9 with TRBJ1-6, with 8 bases aligning to TRBD1. Germline trimming cut 4 bases from V and 9 bases from J; bases unmatched to any gene: 9. The germline V gene has CDR1 SGDLS and CDR2 YYNGEE. This CDR3 has 15 residues. For the CDR3, the DNA is TGTGCCAGCAGCTCACTCCAGGGGACAGGTTCACCCCTCCACTTT. Its translation is CASSSLQGTGSPLHF.

The chain combines TRBV11-2 with TRBJ1-1; TRBD1 might be the D (5 bases). The V end lost 3 bases, the J end lost 1 base, and 9 bases lay between the germline ends. Germline CDR1 and CDR2: SGHAT and FQNNGV. The CDR3 has 14 residues. CDR3 nucleotide sequence: TGTGCCAGCAGCTTTGGGGGGTCGAACACTGAAGCTTTCTTT. It is translated as CASSFGGSNTEAFF.

The table lists this clone with a few counts. V usage is TRBV3-1 (or the pseudogene TRBV3-2) and J usage is TRBJ1-1; unclear D gene. Germline V gene lookup returns CDR1 LGHDT and CDR2 YNNKEL (reference sequence). V was cut by 1 base and J by 7 bases, with 10 bases left in between. The length of the CDR3 is 13 residues. The DNA of the CDR3 is TGTGCCAGCAGCCAAGCCCAGGCAGATGAAGCTTTCTTT. Translating gives CASSQAQADEAFF.

J is TRBJ1-1 and V is TRBV5-4; 8 bases align to TRBD1. The V gene end was trimmed by 1 base and the J gene end by 9 bases; junction bases not matched to a gene: 11. CDR1 is SGHNT and CDR2 is YYREEE in the germline V gene (reference sequence). CDR3 size: 15 residues. The CDR3 DNA reads TGTGCCAGCAGCTTGCGGACAGGGCCCCCTATGCAAGCTTTCTTT. This encodes CASSLRTGPPMQAFF.

The chain uses TRBV10-2 and TRBJ2-5; TRBD1 matches at 7 bases. The germline V gene has CDR1 WSHSY and CDR2 SAAADI. CDR3 length: 13 amino acids. V gave up 3 bases and J gave up 4 bases; unmatched junction bases: 2. CDR3 in DNA: TGCGCCAGCAGTGAAAGGGGGCGAGAGACCCAGTACTTC. This gives the protein CASSERGRETQYF.

This chain connects TRBV7-2 to TRBJ1-5; TRBD1 agrees at 7 bases. J was trimmed by 6 bases and V by 7 bases; bases with no gene match: 9. Germline lookup yields CDR1 SGHTA and CDR2 FQGNSA. The CDR3 spans 14 residues. The DNA for the CDR3 is TGTGCCAGCACTCAGCAGGGGGGAAGTCAGCCCCAGCATTTT. It encodes CASTQQGGSQPQHF.

This clone was seen more than once but under ten times. The gene calls are TRBV20-1 and TRBJ2-7, with D possibly matching TRBD1 (5 bases). The CDR3 extends over 11 amino acids. Between the trimmed V and J ends, which lost 6 bases and 6 bases, there was a span of 12 bases. Germline V lookup: CDR1 DFQATT, CDR2 SNEGSKA (reference sequence). Here the CDR3 DNA reads TGCAGTGCGCTCAGGGTGAGCGAGCAGTACTTC. It is translated as CSALRVSEQYF.

Here the CDR3 reads CASKQQGDEDTQYF. The CDR3 nucleotides read TGCGCCAGCAAGCAACAGGGGGATGAAGATACGCAGTATTTT. This rearrangement joins TRBV5-1 to TRBJ2-3, with TRBD1 matching over 8 bases. The germline CDR1 and CDR2 sequences are SGHRS and YFSETQ. The length of the CDR3 is 14 residues. J lost 5 bases, V lost 6 bases, and 8 bases had no gene match.

The rearrangement links TRBV3-1 (or the pseudogene TRBV3-2) to TRBJ2-5; a weak D match, TRBD2 (7 bases). The CDR3 runs 15 residues. Germline V gives CDR1 LGHDT, CDR2 YNNKEL (reference sequence). Trimming took 0 bases from V and 1 from J, leaving 9 bases between them. The CDR3 DNA reads TGTGCCAGCAGCCAAGAGGGAGGGGGCCAAGAGACCCAGTACTTC. Its protein product is CASSQEGGGQETQYF.

The chain couples TRBV18 to TRBJ2-1; 7 bases are shared with TRBD2. J was trimmed by 3 bases and V by 0 bases; bases with no gene match: 5. Germline CDR1 KGHSH, CDR2 LQKENI. The CDR3 runs 16 residues. The DNA for the CDR3 is TGTGCCAGCTCACCACCGGGGCTAGCGGACTACAATGAGCAGTTCTTC. Translating gives CASSPPGLADYNEQFF.

This sequence joins TRBV7-2 and TRBJ2-5; D is perhaps TRBD1 (5 bases). The CDR3 is made up of 11 amino acids. With 1 base removed from V and 9 bases from J, the gap between germline ends came to 6 bases. Per germline, CDR1 SGHTA and CDR2 FQGNSA. The CDR3 DNA reads TGTGCCAGCAGCTTAGAAGGGGCCCAGTACTTC. This sequence encodes CASSLEGAQYF. Looking up the rest from reference TRBV7-2 and TRBJ2-5 gives the full variable domain: GAGVSQSPSNKVTEKGKDVELRCDPISGHTALYWYRQSLGQGLEFLIYFQGNSAPDKSGLPSDRFSAERTGGSVSTLTIQRTQQEDSAVYLCASSLEGAQYFGPGTRLLVL.

The V gene is TRBV6-5, the J gene TRBJ2-7; tentative D call: TRBD2 (5 bases). Germline CDR1 reads MNHEY; CDR2 reads SVGAGI. The CDR3 contains 16 residues. The V end lost 0 bases, the J end lost 1 base, and 13 bases lay between the germline ends. The CDR3 spells CASSYSSSAGSYEQYF. The CDR3 region has the DNA TGTGCCAGCAGTTACTCGAGCTCGGCGGGTTCCTACGAGCAGTACTTC.

V gene TRBV6-5 combines with J gene TRBJ2-7; the D gene is possibly TRBD2 (6 bases). Germline V gene sequence: CDR1 MNHEY, CDR2 SVGAGI. The V end lost 5 bases, the J end lost 6 bases, and 20 bases lay between the germline ends. There are 15 residues in the CDR3. CDR3 coding DNA: TGTGCCAGCAGTCCCGGCCAGGGACTTGATCGCGAGCAGTACTTC. Its protein product is CASSPGQGLDREQYF.

The genes are TRBV19 and TRBJ1-5; D uncertain. Germline-derived CDR1 and CDR2 are LNHDA and SQIVND (reference sequence). V was pared by 5 bases and J by 4 bases, with 15 bases between. The CDR3 is made up of 15 amino acids. The CDR3 DNA reads as TGTGCCAGTAGTCCGGGGTTCATGAGAAATCAGCCCCAGCATTTT. This codes for CASSPGFMRNQPQHF.

This clone occurred once. V gene TRBV7-2 combines with J gene TRBJ2-1; 12 bases agree with TRBD2. V dropped 4 bases and J dropped 2; count of bases not matched to a gene: 0. From germline, CDR1 is SGHTA and CDR2 FQGNSA. The CDR3 loop spans 15 amino acids. CDR3 sequence: CASSSSGGAYNEQFF. The CDR3 bases are TGTGCCAGCAGCTCTAGCGGGGGGGCCTACAATGAGCAGTTCTTC.

The chain uses TRBV28 and TRBJ1-1; perhaps TRBD1 as D (5 bases). CDR1 is MDHEN, CDR2 SYDVKM, per germline. V shed 6 bases and J shed 3 bases, with 8 bases lying between them. This CDR3 has 12 residues. The CDR3 reads CASRPGDTEAFF. In nucleotides, the CDR3 is TGTGCCAGCAGACCGGGGGACACTGAAGCTTTCTTT.

The V gene is TRBV19, the J gene TRBJ2-5; a possible D gene is TRBD2 (5 bases). This CDR3 is built from 14 residues. The V and J ends lost 2 bases and 2 bases respectively, with 9 bases between them. Germline V gene sequence: CDR1 LNHDA, CDR2 SQIVND (reference sequence). CDR3 sequence: CASSIRTDQETQYF. The CDR3 DNA follows: TGTGCCAGTAGTATACGGACTGATCAAGAGACCCAGTACTTC.

V gene TRBV7-2 combines with J gene TRBJ2-3, with 9 positions matching TRBD2. This CDR3 has 16 amino acids. Germline values: CDR1 SGHTA, CDR2 FQGNSA. V lost 1 base and J lost 3; bases outside the gene matches: 5. The chain's CDR3 is CASSLVSAGGTDTQYF. The CDR3 DNA follows: TGTGCCAGCAGCTTAGTTTCAGCGGGAGGTACAGATACGCAGTATTTT.

This chain joins TRBV19 and TRBJ2-1, with 10 bases lining up with TRBD2. The CDR3 contains 17 residues. V lost 4 bases to trimming and J lost 2 bases; unmatched junction nucleotides: 8. The V gene's germline CDR1 is LNHDA and CDR2 SQIVND (reference sequence). The CDR3 loop is CASSSPSGSPTYNEQFF. CDR3 DNA sequence: TGTGCCAGTAGTAGCCCTAGCGGGAGTCCGACCTACAATGAGCAGTTCTTC.

This chain joins TRBV27 and TRBJ1-2, with 10 bases identical to TRBD1. This CDR3 is 14 amino acids long. With V trimmed by 5 bases and J by 6 bases, 6 bases remained unmatched. Germline CDR1 and CDR2: MNHEY and SMNVEV (reference sequence). For the CDR3, the DNA is TGTGCCAGCAGTCTGACAGGGGGCCGGGATGGCTACACCTTC. Its protein product is CASSLTGGRDGYTF.

This sequence joins TRBV6-2 or TRBV6-3 and TRBJ1-1; no clear D. CDR1 is MNHEY and CDR2 is SVGEGT in the germline V gene. V lost 0 bases and J lost 0, with 11 bases in between. The CDR3 runs to 16 residues. CDR3 sequence: CASSYSSPRMNTEAFF. CDR3 DNA: TGTGCCAGCAGTTACTCATCACCGAGGATGAACACTGAAGCTTTCTTT.

Concerning this clone: Other DNA sequences in the same sample also yield this CDR3. The CDR3 DNA reads as TGTGCCAGTAGTATAGAGGCAGGAAGGGGCTACAATGAGCAGTTCTTC. Amino acid sequence: CASSIEAGRGYNEQFF. This rearrangement joins TRBV19 to TRBJ2-1, with D possibly matching TRBD1 (5 bases). CDR1 is LNHDA, CDR2 SQIVND, per germline (reference sequence). The length of the CDR3 is 16 residues. Trimming stripped 0 bases from V and 3 bases from J, with 12 bases between.

The rearrangement uses TRBV30 and TRBJ1-2; D might be TRBD1 (5 bases). Germline V gene lookup returns CDR1 GTSNPN and CDR2 SVGIG (reference sequence). The germline V and J ends were trimmed by 7 bases and 5 bases, with 14 bases remaining between them. CDR3 length equals 12 residues. The CDR3 here is CASPWGGYGYTF. In nucleotides, the CDR3 is TGTGCCTCCCCCTGGGGGGGGTATGGCTACACCTTC.

This clone was detected once. The chain recombines TRBV9 with TRBJ1-6; 7 bases map to TRBD1. With V trimmed by 5 bases and J by 7 bases, 6 bases remained unmatched. The germline V gene has CDR1 SGDLS and CDR2 YYNGEE. CDR3 size: 14 residues. CDR3 residues: CASRAGTVNSPLHF. CDR3 DNA sequence: TGTGCCAGCAGAGCCGGGACAGTGAATTCACCCCTCCACTTT.

V usage is TRBV7-3 and J usage is TRBJ2-2; 10 nucleotides line up with TRBD1. V shed 2 bases and J 3 bases; nucleotides not matched to a gene: 0. Germline V gives CDR1 SGHTA, CDR2 FQGTGA. The CDR3 contains 15 residues. The CDR3 sequence: CASSLGTGDTGELFF. The CDR3 DNA follows: TGTGCCAGCAGCTTAGGGACAGGGGACACCGGGGAGCTGTTTTTT.

The gene calls are TRBV5-4 and TRBJ2-7; no definite D call. V was pared by 5 bases and J by 5 bases, with 8 bases between. Germline-derived CDR1 and CDR2 are SGHNT and YYREEE (reference sequence). The CDR3 length is 11 residues. Here the CDR3 DNA reads TGTGCCAGCAGTTCACATGACGAGCAGTACTTC. As protein: CASSSHDEQYF.